Below, 30 T cell receptor beta chains from the same sample are listed, as sequenced in a study of blood T cell repertoires in COVID-19. Using immunoSEQ multiplex PCR, the repertoire was profiled, and TCRdb retains in-frame clones only, with some absent. The sample has approximately 270,000 clones, about four fifths seen once. Sequenced sample: peripheral blood. The receptor set was obtained from a person between 70 and 80 years old with COVID-19, enrolled during active disease.

The rearrangement uses TRBV7-9 and TRBJ1-2, with a possible D match to TRBD1 (6 bases). V was clipped by 1 base and J by 2 bases, with 14 bases between them. From germline, CDR1 is SEHNR and CDR2 FQNEAQ (reference sequence). The CDR3 covers 16 residues. CDR3 DNA sequence: TGTGCCAGCAGCTTAGTTGCTGGGGGCTTCAACTATGGCTACACCTTC. Translating gives CASSLVAGGFNYGYTF.

The chain is built from TRBV3-1 (or the pseudogene TRBV3-2) and TRBJ1-3; no definite D call. V was cut by 3 bases and J by 0 bases, with 15 bases left in between. Germline V CDR1 and CDR2: LGHDT, YNNKEL (reference sequence). The CDR3 extends over 17 amino acids. The CDR3 sequence is CASSQFWSRNSGNTIYF. The DNA of the CDR3 is TGTGCCAGCAGCCAGTTCTGGAGCCGAAACTCTGGAAACACCATATATTTT.

This chain uses TRBV7-9 with TRBJ2-5; 8 nucleotides align to TRBD1. The CDR3 runs 15 residues. The germline CDR1 and CDR2 sequences are SEHNR and FQNEAQ (reference sequence). The J segment lost 3 bases and the V segment lost 6 bases, leaving 9 bases of the junction unmatched. CDR3 bases: TGTGCCAGCAGTCGACGACAGGGGATGGAAGAGACCCAGTACTTC. Translated, it gives CASSRRQGMEETQYF.

The chain employs TRBV2 and TRBJ2-1, with 11 bases fitting TRBD1. After removal of 10 bases from V and 8 bases from J, the junction contained 4 bases not matched to a gene. The CDR3 covers 12 residues. The germline V gene has CDR1 SNHLY and CDR2 FYNNEI. The DNA of the CDR3 is TGTGCCACCTGGACAGGGGGCGATGAGCAGTTCTTC. Translating it yields CATWTGGDEQFF.

This chain links TRBV19 with TRBJ1-1; 10 nucleotides align to TRBD1. J gave up 4 bases and V 4 bases, and 9 bases lay outside the gene matches. The V gene's germline CDR1 is LNHDA and CDR2 SQIVND (reference sequence). The CDR3 has 16 residues. The CDR3 region has the DNA TGTGCCAGTAGTAAGCGACAGGGGGCGGTGGGCACTGAAGCTTTCTTT. This translates into CASSKRQGAVGTEAFF.

The rearrangement links TRBV11-2 to TRBJ1-3, with 7 bases lining up with TRBD1. This CDR3 region has 11 residues. V lost 9 bases, J lost 11 bases, and 7 bases stayed unmatched. Germline assignment: CDR1 SGHAT and CDR2 FQNNGV. This CDR3 is CASVSGTAIYF. Here the CDR3 DNA reads TGTGCCAGTGTATCCGGGACAGCCATATATTTT. Supplemented by reference TRBV11-2 and TRBJ1-3, the full variable domain reads EAGVAQSPRYKIIEKRQSVAFWCNPISGHATLYWYQQILGQGPKLLIQFQNNGVVDDSQLPKDRFSAERLKGVDSTLKIQPAKLEDSAVYLCASVSGTAIYFGEGSWLTVV.

With regard to this clone: The identical CDR3 is also encoded by other nucleotide sequences in the sample. The chain employs TRBV15 and TRBJ1-1, with 8 bases lining up with TRBD1. The V gene end was trimmed by 5 bases and the J gene end by 3 bases; junction bases not matched to a gene: 8. Germline loops: CDR1 LNHNV, CDR2 YYDKDF (reference sequence). CDR3 length equals 15 residues. This CDR3 is CATSASRQGHTEAFF. The DNA of the CDR3 is TGTGCCACCAGCGCCTCCCGACAGGGGCACACTGAAGCTTTCTTT.

This CDR3 is CASGWRDSRSNQPQHF. The CDR3 bases are TGTGCCAGCGGTTGGCGGGACAGCAGGAGCAATCAGCCCCAGCATTTT. The chain carries TRBV27 and TRBJ1-5; 7 bases are shared with TRBD1. Germline V gene data show CDR1 as MNHEY and CDR2 as SMNVEV (reference sequence). This CDR3 is built from 16 residues. Trimming removed 8 bases from V and 1 base from J; junction bases left unmatched: 11.

This chain joins TRBV4-3 and TRBJ2-2, with 11 bases fitting TRBD2. The CDR3 is 18 amino acids. The junction had 7 bases not matched to a gene; V was cut back by 0 bases and J by 4 bases. The germline CDR1 and CDR2 sequences are LGHNA and YSLEER. The CDR3 bases are TGCGCCAGCAGCCAAGATATAGCGGGGGGGGCGGGCACCGGGGAGCTGTTTTTT. It specifies CASSQDIAGGAGTGELFF.

The gene calls are TRBV9 and TRBJ2-7; TRBD2 matches at 9 bases. Trimming removed 3 bases from V and 2 bases from J; junction bases left unmatched: 6. This CDR3 region has 15 residues. CDR1 and CDR2 (germline): SGDLS, YYNGEE. The DNA for the CDR3 is TGTGCCAGCAGCGCAAGTAGCGGGGGCACCTACGAGCAGTACTTC. It is translated as CASSASSGGTYEQYF.

This chain uses TRBV25-1 with TRBJ2-5; D may be TRBD2 (5 bases). The CDR3 has 14 amino acids. Trimming took 4 bases from V and 6 from J, leaving 15 bases between them. Germline V gene lookup returns CDR1 MGHDK and CDR2 SYGVNS. The CDR3 reads CASSGSGEWKTQYF. CDR3 coding DNA: TGTGCCAGCAGTGGATCCGGGGAGTGGAAGACCCAGTACTTC.

DNA for the CDR3: TGTGCCAGCAGTTTCTACAGGGCTACGGGGAGCACTGAAGCTTTCTTT. The encoded protein is CASSFYRATGSTEAFF. The chain couples TRBV28 to TRBJ1-1; a weak D match, TRBD1 (6 bases). The CDR3 loop spans 16 amino acids. The ends were cut back, 3 bases at V and 4 bases at J, with 18 bases in the middle. The germline gives CDR1 MDHEN, CDR2 SYDVKM.

The genes are TRBV6-5 and TRBJ1-5, with 9 bases lining up with TRBD1. After removal of 5 bases from V and 8 bases from J, the junction contained 7 bases not matched to a gene. Germline V lookup: CDR1 MNHEY, CDR2 SVGAGI. There are 14 residues in the CDR3. The CDR3 DNA is TGTGCCAGCAGTCGCGACAGGGACAGGGAGCCCCAGCATTTT. Its translation: CASSRDRDREPQHF.

The gene calls are TRBV5-5 and TRBJ2-2, with D uncertain. This CDR3 has 16 residues. Trimming removed 3 bases at V and 0 bases at J, with 12 bases between. Germline lookup yields CDR1 SGHKS and CDR2 YYEKEE (reference sequence). The CDR3 loop reads CASSSTTDSNTGELFF. The DNA for the CDR3 is TGTGCCAGCAGCTCCACCACAGATTCGAACACCGGGGAGCTGTTTTTT.

This chain joins TRBV19 and TRBJ2-7; TRBD2 is a possible D gene (5 bases). The CDR3 is 13 amino acids. The germline CDR1 and CDR2 sequences are LNHDA and SQIVND (reference sequence). V was trimmed by 6 bases and J by 6 bases, leaving 15 bases between them. CDR3 DNA sequence: TGTGCCAGTAGCCCGGACTGGGGATCCGAGCAGTACTTC. Translated, it gives CASSPDWGSEQYF. The complete variable domain, with remaining parts taken from reference TRBV19 and TRBJ2-7, reads DGGITQSPKYLFRKEGQNVTLSCEQNLNHDAMYWYRQDPGQGLRLIYYSQIVNDFQKGDIAEGYSVSREKKESFPLTVTSAQKNPTAFYLCASSPDWGSEQYFGPGTRLTVT.

The V and J genes are TRBV7-2 and TRBJ1-6; tentatively, D is TRBD1 (6 bases). The V end lost 4 bases, the J end lost 11 bases, and 18 bases lay between the germline ends. The CDR3 length is 15 residues. Germline loops: CDR1 SGHTA, CDR2 FQGNSA. The CDR3 sequence is CASSSPPFGGAPLHF. The CDR3 DNA reads TGTGCCAGCAGCTCACCTCCTTTTGGGGGCGCACCCCTCCACTTT.

The J gene is TRBJ2-2, the V gene TRBV5-4, with 8 bases that match TRBD2. The CDR3 sequence is 16 residues long. CDR1 is SGHNT, CDR2 YYREEE, per germline (reference sequence). The junction had 8 bases not matched to a gene; V was cut back by 3 bases and J by 4 bases. The CDR3 DNA reads TGTGCCAGCAGCTCTGGCGGGGGGTTGGGCACCGGGGAGCTGTTTTTT. This sequence encodes CASSSGGGLGTGELFF.

The chain couples TRBV28 to TRBJ1-1, with D perhaps TRBD1 (6 bases). CDR1 and CDR2 (germline): MDHEN, SYDVKM. V lost 9 bases to trimming and J lost 5 bases, with 19 bases between them. The CDR3 covers 14 residues. The CDR3 DNA follows: TGTGCCAGTAGATCACAGGGTAGGGGGACTGAAGCTTTCTTT. This sequence encodes CASRSQGRGTEAFF.

This clone was detected only a few times. The rearrangement uses TRBV9 and TRBJ1-6, with TRBD1 as a possible D gene (5 bases). The CDR3 is made up of 15 amino acids. Germline CDR1 reads SGDLS; CDR2 reads YYNGEE. V was clipped by 1 base and J by 9 bases, with 14 bases between them. DNA of the CDR3: TGTGCCAGCAGCGTAAGCGACAGCTTGGGTTCACCCCTCCACTTT. It translates to CASSVSDSLGSPLHF. Based on the CDR3 plus reference TRBV9 and TRBJ1-6, the full variable domain is DSGVTQTPKHLITATGQRVTLRCSPRSGDLSVYWYQQSLDQGLQFLIQYYNGEERAKGNILERFSAQQFPDLHSELNLSSLELGDSALYFCASSVSDSLGSPLHFGNGTRLTVT.

In this sample, this clone turned up once. This sequence joins TRBV10-3 and TRBJ1-1; TRBD1 aligns across 7 bases. V lost 5 bases and J lost 6; bases outside the gene matches: 6. This CDR3 region has 13 residues. Germline V lookup: CDR1 ENHRY, CDR2 SYGVKD. CDR3 nucleotide sequence: TGTGCCATCAGTAGGGGACAGCTCCCTGAAGCTTTCTTT. It specifies CAISRGQLPEAFF.

The J gene is TRBJ2-1, the V gene TRBV15, with a possible D match to TRBD2 (6 bases). The CDR3 is 16 amino acids. Germline V lookup: CDR1 LNHNV, CDR2 YYDKDF (reference sequence). Trimming pared 0 bases from V and 3 bases from J, leaving 12 bases between. CDR3 in DNA: TGTGCCACCAGCAGAGATTCAGCGGGTAGCTACAATGAGCAGTTCTTC. It specifies CATSRDSAGSYNEQFF.

This clone came up once. V gene TRBV28 combines with J gene TRBJ2-3; no firm D call. Germline CDR1 and CDR2: MDHEN and SYDVKM. Deletions cut 3 bases from V and 0 bases from J, with 7 bases between. This CDR3 comprises 14 residues. CDR3 DNA sequence: TGTGCCAGCAGTTTTCTGAGTAGCACAGATACGCAGTATTTT. It translates to CASSFLSSTDTQYF.

The chain links TRBV7-3 to TRBJ2-1; 13 nucleotides match TRBD2. Trimming cost V 0 bases and J 8 bases; bases outside gene matches: 10. CDR1 SGHTA and CDR2 FQGTGA come from the germline V gene. The length of the CDR3 is 18 residues. CDR3 protein: CASSLTGLAGLAPHEQFF. DNA for the CDR3: TGTGCCAGCAGCTTAACGGGACTAGCGGGACTAGCTCCCCATGAGCAGTTCTTC. The complete variable domain, with remaining parts taken from reference TRBV7-3 and TRBJ2-1, reads GAGVSQTPSNKVTEKGKYVELRCDPISGHTALYWYRQSLGQGPEFLIYFQGTGAADDSGLPNDRFFAVRPEGSVSTLKIQRTERGDSAVYLCASSLTGLAGLAPHEQFFGPGTRLTVL.

CDR3 residues: CASSLGSGGNTDTQYF. Written as DNA, the CDR3 is TGTGCCAGCAGCTTAGGTAGCGGCGGCAATACAGATACGCAGTATTTT. The chain couples TRBV7-6 to TRBJ2-3; D is perhaps TRBD2 (6 bases). The CDR3 has 16 residues. The ends were cut back, 1 base at V and 3 bases at J, with 14 bases in the middle. Germline V gene lookup returns CDR1 SGHVS and CDR2 FNYEAQ.

The V and J genes are TRBV4-1 and TRBJ1-4; 10 nucleotides line up with TRBD1. V shed 1 base and J 7 bases; nucleotides not matched to a gene: 3. Germline CDR1 and CDR2: MGHRA and YSYEKL. The length of the CDR3 is 15 residues. The CDR3 here is CASSQAGTGVEKLFF. CDR3 sequence (DNA): TGCGCCAGCAGCCAAGCGGGGACAGGGGTTGAAAAACTGTTTTTT.

This clone was seen once. The chain links TRBV25-1 to TRBJ1-6; 7 nucleotides match TRBD1. Germline trimming cut 3 bases from V and 5 bases from J; bases unmatched to any gene: 4. The CDR3 length is 15 residues. The V gene's germline CDR1 is MGHDK and CDR2 SYGVNS. CDR3 nucleotide sequence: TGTGCCAGCAGTGACCTCGACAGGGATAATTCACCCCTCCACTTT. It is translated as CASSDLDRDNSPLHF.

The chain combines TRBV6-5 with TRBJ1-6; tentative D call: TRBD1 (6 bases). Germline CDR1 and CDR2: MNHEY and SVGAGI. Trimming removed 6 bases from V and 5 bases from J, with 11 bases in between. The CDR3 contains 14 residues. The CDR3 DNA sequence: TGTGCCAGCAGCGCGACAGGTCATAATTCACCCCTCCACTTT. Its protein product is CASSATGHNSPLHF.

The table lists this clone with a few counts. V usage is TRBV2 and J usage is TRBJ2-1; TRBD2 aligns across 13 bases. The germline V gene encodes CDR1 SNHLY and CDR2 FYNNEI. V gave up 6 bases and J gave up 3 bases; unmatched junction bases: 5. The CDR3 length is 16 residues. CDR3 amino acids: CASRGGTSGNYNEQFF. In DNA form, the CDR3 reads TGTGCCAGCAGGGGGGGGACTAGCGGGAACTACAATGAGCAGTTCTTC.

The chain couples TRBV12-5 to TRBJ1-2; 7 bases are a match to TRBD1. Trimming cost V 1 base and J 8 bases; bases outside gene matches: 4. The CDR3 contains 13 residues. The V gene's germline CDR1 is LGHNT and CDR2 FRNRAP. CDR3 sequence reads: CASGLGTGSGYTF. As DNA, the CDR3 is TGTGCTAGTGGTTTGGGGACAGGAAGCGGCTACACCTTC.

The chain employs TRBV28 and TRBJ2-7, with D perhaps matching TRBD1 (6 bases). CDR1 is MDHEN and CDR2 is SYDVKM in the germline V gene. The CDR3 is 13 residues long. The V and J ends lost 6 bases and 3 bases respectively, with 12 bases between them. DNA for the CDR3: TGTGCCAGCAGAACAGGGAATGTCTACGAGCAGTACTTC. Residues: CASRTGNVYEQYF.